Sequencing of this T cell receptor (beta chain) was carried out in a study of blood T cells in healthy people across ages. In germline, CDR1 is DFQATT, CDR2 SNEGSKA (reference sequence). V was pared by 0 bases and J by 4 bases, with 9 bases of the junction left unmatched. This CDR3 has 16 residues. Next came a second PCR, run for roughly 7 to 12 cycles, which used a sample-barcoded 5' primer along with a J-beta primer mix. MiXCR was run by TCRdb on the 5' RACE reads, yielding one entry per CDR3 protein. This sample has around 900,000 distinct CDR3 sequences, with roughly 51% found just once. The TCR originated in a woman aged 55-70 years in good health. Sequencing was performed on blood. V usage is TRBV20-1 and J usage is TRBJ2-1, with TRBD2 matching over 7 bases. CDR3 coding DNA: TGCAGTGCTAGAGATGATCGGCAGGGACTATACAATGAGCAGTTCTTC. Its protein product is CSARDDRQGLYNEQFF.